This T cell receptor beta chain was found in a study of control samples from healthy donors and cancer patients. The protocol was immunoSEQ multiplex PCR, while the TCRdb copy is restricted to in-frame clones and leaves out a portion. This sample has 60,000 to 70,000 clones; approximately 85% occur once, and the top ten carry roughly 5.5%. V lost 0 bases and J 7 bases, leaving 15 bases between the germline ends. CDR3 length: 15 amino acids. The germline V gene has CDR1 SGHVS and CDR2 FNYEAQ. The sequence derives from a man aged 35-49 years in good health. Material for sequencing was blood. V gene TRBV7-6 combines with J gene TRBJ1-2; D unclear. CDR3 bases: TGTGCCAGCAGCTTAGCGCAATCGGGGTACACTGGCTACACCTTC. Amino acid sequence: CASSLAQSGYTGYTF.